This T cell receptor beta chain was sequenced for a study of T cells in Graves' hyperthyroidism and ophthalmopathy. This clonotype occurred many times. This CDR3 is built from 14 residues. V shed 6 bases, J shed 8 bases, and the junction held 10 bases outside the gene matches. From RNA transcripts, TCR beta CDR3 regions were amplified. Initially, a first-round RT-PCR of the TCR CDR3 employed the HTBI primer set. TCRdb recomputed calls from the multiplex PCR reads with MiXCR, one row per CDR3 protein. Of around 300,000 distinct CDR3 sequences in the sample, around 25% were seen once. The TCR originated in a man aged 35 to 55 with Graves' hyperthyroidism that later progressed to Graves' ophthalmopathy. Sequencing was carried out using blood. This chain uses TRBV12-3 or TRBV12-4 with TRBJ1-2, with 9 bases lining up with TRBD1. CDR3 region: CASRQTGTGIGYTF. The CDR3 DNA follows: TGTGCCAGCAGACAAACCGGGACAGGGATAGGCTACACCTTC.